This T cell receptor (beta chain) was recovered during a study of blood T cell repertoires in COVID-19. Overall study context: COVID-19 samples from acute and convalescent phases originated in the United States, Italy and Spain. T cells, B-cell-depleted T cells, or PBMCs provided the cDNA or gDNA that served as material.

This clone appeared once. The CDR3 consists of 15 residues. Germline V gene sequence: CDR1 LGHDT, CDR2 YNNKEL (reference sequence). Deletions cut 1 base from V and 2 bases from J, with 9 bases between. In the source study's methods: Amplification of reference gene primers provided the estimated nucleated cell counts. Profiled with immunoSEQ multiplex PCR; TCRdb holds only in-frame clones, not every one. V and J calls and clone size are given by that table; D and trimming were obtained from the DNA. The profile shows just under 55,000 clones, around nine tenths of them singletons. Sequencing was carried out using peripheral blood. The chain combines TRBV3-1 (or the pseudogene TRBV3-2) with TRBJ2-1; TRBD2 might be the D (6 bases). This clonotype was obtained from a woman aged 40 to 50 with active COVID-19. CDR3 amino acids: CASSQVWGAYNEQFF. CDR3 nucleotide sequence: TGTGCCAGCAGCCAAGTGTGGGGGGCCTACAATGAGCAGTTCTTC.